A selection of T cell receptor beta chains follows, all from one sample in a study of blood T cell repertoires in COVID-19. The data were produced by immunoSEQ multiplex PCR, yet TCRdb's version contains in-frame clones alone and is incomplete. Among about 76,000 clones, 75% to 90% were seen once, and the ten largest hold roughly 27%. Sample: peripheral blood. The receptor source for this set is a human donor in a cohort sampled during active COVID-19. The conserved cysteine and the conserved F or W are not part of the CDR3 here. Fields, in order: CDR3 length, V gene, CDR3 protein.

13,TRBV7-2,ASSLDATSGNEQF
13,TRBV9,ASSVGGRGSQPQH
12,TRBV7-9,ASSPRTDSYEQY
12,TRBV5-4,ASSSRTGDNEQF
11,TRBV7-3,ASSPGLAGGQF
11,TRBV21-1,ASRRASNTEAF
18,TRBV11-2,ASSLDPFPGLAGGTDEQF
12,TRBV5-1,ASSSYTGNPEAF
12,TRBV30,AWSGARVSEKLF
11,TRBV12-3/TRBV12-4,ASRSYRGGGYT
12,TRBV7-9,ASSYYTEIEAQY
13,TRBV19,ASSIIPAGETEAF
14,TRBV9,ASSIGSSGTNEKLF
9,TRBV20-1,SAYHGDTQY
13,TRBV6-5,ASSTRGGFTDTQY
13,TRBV7-9,ASSSGTRGSDTQY
12,TRBV27,ASRDVGGNEKLF
11,TRBV14,ASSQSKGVGAF
11,TRBV9,ASSVQGRNTIY
11,TRBV7-9,ASSGGDHYEQY
12,TRBV7-6,ASSLQPGGEKLF
10,TRBV30,AWSRETYEQY
10,TRBV6-2/TRBV6-3,ASSSTDYGYT
14,TRBV6-2/TRBV6-3,ASSEAGGFGGNEQF
13,TRBV6-1,ASSEQGANTGELF
14,TRBV27,ASSGVGGNGSWGYT
13,TRBV24-1,ATSDSRTGNGELF
14,TRBV11-2,ASSLSGAGVRDTQY
11,TRBV5-1,ASSSGDLTEAF
13,TRBV5-1,ASSLAGTGYEKLF
9,TRBV29-1,SVRGNEGYT
13,TRBV4-1,ASSQETQRSYEQY
10,TRBV18,ASQGGNYGYT
11,TRBV5-1,ASSLARAYGYT
13,TRBV18,ASSPTTGSEGEAF
19,TRBV21-1,ASSPLGQRGGLKRLPDTQY
15,TRBV7-9,ASSLGPGQATNEKLF
11,TRBV6-1,ASSERESQPQH
11,TRBV19,ASSDSRNEKLF
15,TRBV3-1/TRBV3-2,ASSQLGGALTNEKLF
11,TRBV2,ASRRRVNQPQH
13,TRBV6-5,ASSYRTGWNTEAF